This TCR beta chain appears in the sequencing data of a study of early T cells in non-severe SARS-CoV-2 infection (dated by TCRdb to about 2021). Broadly, across the study: TCR sequencing used bulk RNA from unsorted whole blood, so alpha and beta chains could not be paired. Results and caveats for the whole study, not just this receptor: VDJdb matching was skewed toward anti-spike CD8 responses, so virus-specific expansions were likely underestimated and private and CD4 specificities were missed.

Deletion took 5 bases off V and 0 bases off J, with a span of 13 bases between the germline ends. Via the germline V gene, CDR1 is SGHVS and CDR2 FNYEAQ. CDR3 length: 15 amino acids, cysteine to phenylalanine. The only DNA kept is the CDR3, 45 bases in frame from the first base. This clonotype was recorded a few times. Its specific antigen is unknown. Base quality data are lacking; no much larger clone is found one base away. The library was built by means of 5' RACE. The run used a NextSeq 500. To correct for sequencing error and PCR bias, the TCR library protocol tagged individual cDNA molecules with unique molecular identifiers. TCR alpha and beta chains were both sequenced, and the abundances of alpha and beta sequences in each sample were closely correlated with each other. As for the original processing: Decombinator V4 was used to perform V gene, J gene and CDR3 annotation of TCR sequences. TCRs were defined as expanded if a significant change between any two time points was detected under a Poisson model with p below 0.0001. Abundances of TCRs were expressed as counts per million after normalisation to the total number of TCRs sequenced in each sample. TRAV1-2 paired with TRAJ12, TRAJ20 or TRAJ33 defined MAIT TCRs, while TRAV10 paired with TRAJ18 defined iNKT TCRs. VDJdb, accessed on 1 November 2021, was searched for TCRs annotated for CMV, EBV and SARS-CoV-2, and TCRs annotated for more than one antigen were excluded. The public sequencing data were trimmed at Q25 with fastp and processed into clonotypes with MiXCR by TCRdb, which kept only in-frame beta chains. Rows are unified per CDR3 protein, each entry keeping the most common DNA and genes. The authors' filters were not applied to this entry. This sample comprises about 53,000 distinct CDR3 sequences, 12% of them detected only once. Of the sample, about 2.4% falls within the top ten clones.

The study was a case-control design nested within a healthcare worker cohort in London, UK, with weekly nasopharyngeal swab PCR tests and blood sampling. Healthcare workers were enrolled in the week of the UK lockdown, from 23 to 31 March 2020, and were followed every week for up to roughly 16 weeks. This specimen consisted of whole blood, obtained at baseline. This sequence uses TRBV7-6 and TRBJ1-2; the D gene remains uncertain. The receptor's source is an adult who was a healthcare worker with PCR-confirmed SARS-CoV-2 infection or an uninfected control (not recorded which). Read as DNA, the sequence is TGTGCCAGCAGCCCCCGGACGGCTACTAACTATGGCTACACCTTC. Its product reads: CASSPRTATNYGYTF.